This entry describes one TCR beta chain. Its antigen is unknown. The data belong to a study of T cells after posttransplantation cyclophosphamide. General study findings and limits: After PTCy, TRB diversity resembled that of CNI/methotrexate controls.

CDR1 SEHNR and CDR2 FQNEAQ come from the germline V gene (reference sequence). The CDR3 runs 16 residues. After removal of 4 bases from V and 7 bases from J, the junction contained 16 bases not matched to a gene. Sequenced by immunoSEQ multiplex PCR; TCRdb stores in-frame clones only, minus some. In the table there are 50,000 to 65,000 clones, about 86% of which are singletons. Sequences were obtained from PBMCs. This receptor was identified in a man younger than 45 with a blood cancer, CMV-positive, and with a related stem cell donor. The V gene is TRBV7-9, the J gene TRBJ2-7, with 7 nucleotides matching TRBD1. Written as DNA, the CDR3 is TGTGCCAGCAGCTCCGAACCGACAGGGAGCTTCGGTGAGCAGTACTTC. This encodes CASSSEPTGSFGEQYF.